Listed below are T cell receptor beta chains from one sample, sequenced in a study of blood T cells in healthy people across ages. From the 5' RACE reads, TCRdb called clonotypes with MiXCR, one entry per CDR3 protein. The sample holds 450,000 to 600,000 distinct CDR3 sequences, about 26% seen once. This same sample was also taken into another study, of T cells of mothers and their children.

Sequenced input: blood. These receptors originate from a boy aged 2 to 10 in good health. CDR3s include the opening cysteine and the closing phenylalanine or tryptophan.

V	CDR3
TRBV7-9	CASSLAGSGVNEQFF
TRBV14	CASSRSNEQYF
TRBV5-5	CASSLEGGKTQYF
TRBV5-6	CASRTTSGYVTDTQYF
TRBV10-1	CASSESRSETQYF
TRBV9	CASSVGSYGVSSGANVLTF
TRBV5-5	CASSSLIGGYNEQFF
TRBV28	CASLGSGNSGANVLTF
TRBV7-9	CAIGTRETQYF
TRBV7-3	CTSSPLTGSSYNEQFF
TRBV29-1	CSAPDRGEGYTF
TRBV11-2	CASTTWERAPYNEQFF
TRBV11-2	CASSFQGTGGYEQYF
TRBV12-3/TRBV12-4	CASSFSVGTVNF
TRBV11-2	CASSLDPRSSGNTIYF
TRBV7-3	CASSPHGGDGELFF
TRBV3-1	CASSHEGQAAGYTF
TRBV7-2	CASSLASSYNSPLHF
TRBV5-1	CASSAGYSYEQYF
TRBV12-3/TRBV12-4	CASSSGAYYDYTF
TRBV7-2	CASSSRWGQTPKEEGKLFF
TRBV29-1	CSVLRDGVNYGYTF
TRBV9	CASSVMTGNEQFF
TRBV4-3	CASSQDLAGTEDTQYF
TRBV5-1	CASSLEVWRGSTGELFF
TRBV5-5	CASSPGRPMNTEAFF
TRBV5-1	CASSLPGTHSHNEQFF
TRBV3-1	CASSQGVARAYNEQFF
TRBV20-1	CSARGAVAGVADEQFF
TRBV27	CASRIRGTQYF
TRBV27	CASSSVTGLQFF
TRBV10-2	CASSLRENSPLHF
TRBV29-1	CSVDHLQGPYGYTF
TRBV10-3	CAIRGTTNEKLFF